This is a list of T cell receptor beta chains from one sample in a study of post-analysis software for immune sequencing data. From the PCR reads, TCRdb called clonotypes with MiXCR, one entry per CDR3 protein. The sample shows around 770,000 distinct CDR3 sequences, 35% to 55% of them seen only once. Sequenced: blood. The receptors originated from a girl under 18 with multiple sclerosis. Each CDR3 is given with its conserved first and last residue. The D gene is left open where the match is weak. Clone size appears in some rows only: once, few, many, or a class for an expanded clone.

clone size: -
D gene: TRBD2
V gene: TRBV12-3/TRBV12-4
J gene: TRBJ2-1
CDR3 protein: CASSPGLAGGWDEQFF
CDR3 DNA: TGTGCCAGCAGTCCGGGACTAGCGGGAGGATGGGATGAGCAGTTCTTC

clone size: -
D gene: -
V gene: TRBV28
J gene: TRBJ1-3
CDR3 protein: CASSANPETKGVDTIYF
CDR3 DNA: TGTGCCAGCAGTGCGAACCCCGAGACCAAGGGAGTTGACACCATATATTTT

clone size: -
D gene: -
V gene: TRBV20-1
J gene: TRBJ2-4
CDR3 protein: CSAIRGVAKNIQYF
CDR3 DNA: TGCAGTGCTATAAGGGGCGTAGCCAAAAACATTCAGTACTTC

clone size: -
D gene: -
V gene: TRBV20-1
J gene: TRBJ2-7
CDR3 protein: CSASSGRDSYEQYF
CDR3 DNA: TGCAGTGCTAGTTCCGGGAGAGACTCCTACGAGCAGTACTTC

clone size: -
D gene: -
V gene: TRBV28
J gene: TRBJ2-7
CDR3 protein: CASSPYQAAQYF
CDR3 DNA: TGTGCCAGCAGTCCTTACCAGGCGGCCCAGTACTTC

clone size: once
D gene: TRBD2
V gene: TRBV4-2
J gene: TRBJ2-3
CDR3 protein: CASSQDDGGGTDTQYF
CDR3 DNA: TGTGCCAGCAGCCAAGATGACGGGGGGGGCACAGATACGCAGTATTTT

clone size: -
D gene: -
V gene: TRBV6-6
J gene: TRBJ2-7
CDR3 protein: CASSRLLYYEQYF
CDR3 DNA: TGTGCCAGCAGTCGACTATTGTACTACGAGCAGTACTTC

clone size: few
D gene: -
V gene: TRBV7-8
J gene: TRBJ2-1
CDR3 protein: CASSIPSERPINNEQFF
CDR3 DNA: TGTGCCAGCAGCATCCCATCGGAGCGCCCCATTAACAATGAGCAGTTCTTC

clone size: few
D gene: -
V gene: TRBV7-7
J gene: TRBJ2-5
CDR3 protein: CASGRLPQETQYF
CDR3 DNA: TGTGCTAGCGGAAGACTACCTCAAGAGACCCAGTACTTC

clone size: -
D gene: -
V gene: TRBV9
J gene: TRBJ2-5
CDR3 protein: CASSVESGYQETQYF
CDR3 DNA: TGTGCCAGCAGCGTAGAGTCAGGGTACCAAGAGACCCAGTACTTC

clone size: many
D gene: -
V gene: TRBV7-2
J gene: TRBJ2-4
CDR3 protein: CASSFDPTRTAKNIQYF
CDR3 DNA: TGTGCCAGCAGCTTCGACCCTACCAGGACCGCCAAAAACATTCAGTACTTC

clone size: few
D gene: -
V gene: TRBV6-5
J gene: TRBJ1-2
CDR3 protein: CASSYSGSLYGYTF
CDR3 DNA: TGTGCCAGCAGTTACTCCGGGTCTCTCTATGGCTACACCTTC

clone size: -
D gene: -
V gene: TRBV7-3
J gene: TRBJ2-3
CDR3 protein: CASSFGARTDTQYF
CDR3 DNA: TGTGCCAGCAGCTTCGGGGCCAGGACAGATACGCAGTATTTT

clone size: -
D gene: -
V gene: TRBV7-3
J gene: TRBJ2-1
CDR3 protein: CASSFISGSYNEQFF
CDR3 DNA: TGTGCCAGCAGCTTTATTAGCGGCTCCTACAATGAGCAGTTCTTC

clone size: -
D gene: TRBD1
V gene: TRBV9
J gene: TRBJ1-1
CDR3 protein: CASSVEARQGVGENTEAFF
CDR3 DNA: TGTGCCAGCAGCGTAGAGGCCCGACAGGGGGTGGGAGAGAACACTGAAGCTTTCTTT

clone size: -
D gene: TRBD1
V gene: TRBV27
J gene: TRBJ2-7
CDR3 protein: CASSLSRTGGLYEQYF
CDR3 DNA: TGTGCCAGCAGTTTATCTCGGACAGGGGGCCTCTACGAGCAGTACTTC

clone size: -
D gene: -
V gene: TRBV6-5
J gene: TRBJ1-1
CDR3 protein: CASSYSPPSLGTEAFF
CDR3 DNA: TGTGCCAGCAGTTACTCGCCTCCCAGCCTGGGGACTGAAGCTTTCTTT

clone size: -
D gene: -
V gene: TRBV6-5
J gene: TRBJ1-2
CDR3 protein: CASSYSFSYNYGYTF
CDR3 DNA: TGTGCCAGCAGTTACTCGTTTTCCTATAACTATGGCTACACCTTC

clone size: few
D gene: TRBD2
V gene: TRBV7-9
J gene: TRBJ2-4
CDR3 protein: CASSPPGRDYELYF
CDR3 DNA: TGTGCCAGCAGCCCTCCGGGACGGGACTACGAGCTGTACTTC

clone size: -
D gene: -
V gene: TRBV12-3/TRBV12-4
J gene: TRBJ2-1
CDR3 protein: CASSPSLRSYNEQFF
CDR3 DNA: TGTGCCAGCAGTCCTAGCCTCCGCTCCTACAATGAGCAGTTCTTC

clone size: -
D gene: -
V gene: TRBV3-1
J gene: TRBJ2-5
CDR3 protein: CASSQGVGAETQYF
CDR3 DNA: TGTGCCAGCAGCCAAGGGGTGGGTGCGGAGACCCAGTACTTC

clone size: -
D gene: TRBD1
V gene: TRBV7-8
J gene: TRBJ1-4
CDR3 protein: CASSLADRGRLRRNEKLFF
CDR3 DNA: TGTGCCAGCAGCTTAGCGGACAGGGGGCGGTTGAGGCGTAATGAAAAACTGTTTTTT

clone size: -
D gene: -
V gene: TRBV10-3
J gene: TRBJ2-7
CDR3 protein: CAISEGGPSYEQYF
CDR3 DNA: TGTGCCATCAGTGAGGGCGGTCCCTCCTACGAGCAGTACTTC

clone size: once
D gene: TRBD2
V gene: TRBV4-1
J gene: TRBJ2-7
CDR3 protein: CASSVAGGTNEQYF
CDR3 DNA: TGCGCCAGCAGCGTAGCGGGAGGGACGAACGAGCAGTACTTC

clone size: -
D gene: -
V gene: TRBV15
J gene: TRBJ2-7
CDR3 protein: CATSRAGVPYEQYF
CDR3 DNA: TGTGCCACCAGCAGAGCGGGGGTGCCCTACGAGCAGTACTTC

clone size: -
D gene: TRBD2
V gene: TRBV20-1
J gene: TRBJ2-7
CDR3 protein: CSASRLALSSYEQYF
CDR3 DNA: TGCAGTGCTAGCCGACTAGCCCTGAGCTCCTACGAGCAGTACTTC

clone size: few
D gene: -
V gene: TRBV4-1
J gene: TRBJ1-1
CDR3 protein: CASSQDRVLNTEAFF
CDR3 DNA: TGCGCCAGCAGCCAAGACAGGGTATTGAACACTGAAGCTTTCTTT

clone size: -
D gene: TRBD2
V gene: TRBV7-9
J gene: TRBJ2-3
CDR3 protein: CASSLTTSGSIGDTQYF
CDR3 DNA: TGTGCCAGCAGCTTAACGACTAGCGGGAGTATAGGAGATACGCAGTATTTT

clone size: -
D gene: -
V gene: TRBV2
J gene: TRBJ1-6
CDR3 protein: CASSGGANNSPLHF
CDR3 DNA: TGTGCCAGCAGTGGTGGAGCAAATAATTCACCCCTCCACTTT

clone size: -
D gene: -
V gene: TRBV6-6
J gene: TRBJ2-1
CDR3 protein: CASSYSLLPINEQFF
CDR3 DNA: TGTGCCAGCAGTTACTCCCTACTCCCCATCAATGAGCAGTTCTTC

clone size: -
D gene: TRBD1
V gene: TRBV5-1
J gene: TRBJ1-1
CDR3 protein: CASSLTGVPNTEAFF
CDR3 DNA: TGTGCCAGCAGCTTGACAGGGGTGCCTAACACTGAAGCTTTCTTT

clone size: few
D gene: TRBD1
V gene: TRBV4-1
J gene: TRBJ2-7
CDR3 protein: CASSQTQTGTEQYF
CDR3 DNA: TGCGCCAGCAGCCAAACACAGACAGGGACCGAGCAGTACTTC

clone size: -
D gene: -
V gene: TRBV7-3
J gene: TRBJ2-6
CDR3 protein: CASNPTGPVGANVLTF
CDR3 DNA: TGTGCCAGCAATCCTACAGGGCCAGTTGGGGCCAACGTCCTGACTTTC

clone size: -
D gene: TRBD2
V gene: TRBV11-3
J gene: TRBJ2-2
CDR3 protein: CASSWSGRSTGELFF
CDR3 DNA: TGTGCCAGCAGCTGGAGCGGGAGGAGCACCGGGGAGCTGTTTTTT

clone size: -
D gene: TRBD1
V gene: TRBV10-3
J gene: TRBJ2-3
CDR3 protein: CAAKRQGAGDTQYF
CDR3 DNA: TGTGCCGCCAAAAGACAGGGGGCCGGAGATACGCAGTATTTT

clone size: -
D gene: -
V gene: TRBV5-1
J gene: TRBJ2-3
CDR3 protein: CASSLESRADTQYF
CDR3 DNA: TGCGCCAGCAGCTTGGAGTCTAGGGCAGATACGCAGTATTTT

clone size: -
D gene: TRBD2
V gene: TRBV7-2
J gene: TRBJ2-1
CDR3 protein: CARSRTSGLNEQFF
CDR3 DNA: TGTGCCAGAAGTCGGACTAGCGGCCTCAATGAGCAGTTCTTC

clone size: few
D gene: -
V gene: TRBV12-3/TRBV12-4
J gene: TRBJ2-7
CDR3 protein: CASRPNAYEQYF
CDR3 DNA: TGTGCCAGCAGGCCCAATGCCTACGAGCAGTACTTC

clone size: -
D gene: -
V gene: TRBV11-2
J gene: TRBJ1-2
CDR3 protein: CASSLEGSGLWYGYTF
CDR3 DNA: TGTGCCAGCAGCTTAGAGGGGTCGGGGCTTTGGTATGGCTACACCTTC

clone size: -
D gene: -
V gene: TRBV12-3/TRBV12-4
J gene: TRBJ2-7
CDR3 protein: CASSFNQPWAGIPYEQYF
CDR3 DNA: TGTGCCAGCAGTTTTAACCAACCCTGGGCCGGGATACCCTACGAGCAGTACTTC

clone size: many
D gene: -
V gene: TRBV10-3
J gene: TRBJ2-1
CDR3 protein: CAISEEHNEQFF
CDR3 DNA: TGTGCCATCAGTGAGGAGCACAATGAGCAGTTCTTC

clone size: -
D gene: -
V gene: TRBV12-3/TRBV12-4
J gene: TRBJ2-1
CDR3 protein: CASGWPGGQFF
CDR3 DNA: TGTGCCAGCGGGTGGCCGGGGGGCCAGTTCTTC

clone size: -
D gene: -
V gene: TRBV11-2
J gene: TRBJ2-1
CDR3 protein: CASSREAEYYNEQFF
CDR3 DNA: TGTGCCAGCAGTAGGGAGGCGGAGTACTACAATGAGCAGTTCTTC

clone size: few
D gene: -
V gene: TRBV6-4
J gene: TRBJ1-4
CDR3 protein: CASSDSLGQLNEKLFF
CDR3 DNA: TGTGCCAGCAGTGACTCCTTGGGACAATTGAATGAAAAACTGTTTTTT

clone size: few
D gene: -
V gene: TRBV4-2
J gene: TRBJ2-3
CDR3 protein: CASSQEEPGAQYF
CDR3 DNA: TGTGCCAGCAGCCAAGAAGAGCCAGGAGCGCAGTATTTT

clone size: many
D gene: -
V gene: TRBV27
J gene: TRBJ1-2
CDR3 protein: CASSSGPLSGYTF
CDR3 DNA: TGTGCCAGCAGCTCTGGGCCCCTCAGCGGCTACACCTTC

clone size: -
D gene: -
V gene: TRBV28
J gene: TRBJ2-4
CDR3 protein: CASSLGTWGNIQYF
CDR3 DNA: TGTGCCAGCAGTTTAGGGACCTGGGGAAACATTCAGTACTTC

clone size: -
D gene: -
V gene: TRBV9
J gene: TRBJ2-1
CDR3 protein: CASSVGRTHIYNEQFF
CDR3 DNA: TGTGCCAGCAGCGTAGGAAGGACACACATCTACAATGAGCAGTTCTTC

clone size: -
D gene: TRBD1
V gene: TRBV2
J gene: TRBJ1-2
CDR3 protein: CASSPDRQANYGYTF
CDR3 DNA: TGTGCCAGCAGTCCGGACAGGCAAGCTAACTATGGCTACACCTTC

clone size: -
D gene: -
V gene: TRBV12-3/TRBV12-4
J gene: TRBJ1-5
CDR3 protein: CASSREGNQPQHF
CDR3 DNA: TGTGCCAGCAGTAGGGAGGGTAATCAGCCCCAGCATTTT

clone size: -
D gene: -
V gene: TRBV19
J gene: TRBJ1-1
CDR3 protein: CASFGSGSTEAFF
CDR3 DNA: TGTGCCAGTTTTGGCTCTGGTAGTACTGAAGCTTTCTTT

clone size: -
D gene: -
V gene: TRBV5-1
J gene: TRBJ2-1
CDR3 protein: CASSLWGGSSYNEQFF
CDR3 DNA: TGCGCCAGCAGCTTGTGGGGCGGAAGCTCCTACAATGAGCAGTTCTTC